The sequence of this T cell receptor beta chain was determined in a study of blood T cell repertoires in COVID-19. From germline, CDR1 is KGHSH and CDR2 LQKENI. Trimming removed 3 bases from V and 2 bases from J, with 10 bases in between. The CDR3 covers 14 residues. Followed over time, Seattle patients had been enrolled while infection was active. Original analysis: Using reference gene primer amplification, nucleated cell counts were estimated. The method was immunoSEQ multiplex PCR; TCRdb's version includes in-frame clones alone and lacks a portion of them. The D gene and trimming were derived from the DNA, and the V and J assignments and clone size from that table. Of hundreds of thousands of clones listed, 80% to 90% are singletons.

The TCR comes from a woman in her sixties with COVID-19, enrolled during active disease. Sequencing was performed on peripheral blood. This chain connects TRBV18 to TRBJ1-1; tentatively, D is TRBD1 (6 bases). CDR3 nucleotide sequence: TGTGCCAGCTCACCGTCACAGGGAAACACTGAAGCTTTCTTT. It codes for CASSPSQGNTEAFF.